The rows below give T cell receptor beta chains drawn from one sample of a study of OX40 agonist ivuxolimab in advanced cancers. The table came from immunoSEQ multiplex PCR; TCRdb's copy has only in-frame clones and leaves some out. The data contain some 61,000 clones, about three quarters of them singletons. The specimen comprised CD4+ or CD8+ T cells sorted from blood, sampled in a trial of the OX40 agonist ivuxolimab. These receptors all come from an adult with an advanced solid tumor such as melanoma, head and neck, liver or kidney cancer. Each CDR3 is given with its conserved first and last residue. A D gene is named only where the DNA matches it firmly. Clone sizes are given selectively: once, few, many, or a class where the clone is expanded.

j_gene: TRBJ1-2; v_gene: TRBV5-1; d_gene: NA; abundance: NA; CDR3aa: CASSLVGLSGYTF; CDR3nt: TGCGCCAGCAGCTTGGTGGGGTTGAGTGGCTACACCTTC
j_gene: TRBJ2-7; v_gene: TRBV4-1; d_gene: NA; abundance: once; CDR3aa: CASSHVQGEQYF; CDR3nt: TGCGCCAGCAGCCACGTACAGGGCGAGCAGTACTTC
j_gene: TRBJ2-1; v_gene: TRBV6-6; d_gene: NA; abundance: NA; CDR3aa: CASSYDPSYNEQFF; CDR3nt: TGTGCCAGCAGTTACGATCCCTCCTACAATGAGCAGTTCTTC
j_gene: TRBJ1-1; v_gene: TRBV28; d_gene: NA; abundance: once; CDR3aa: CASSRGTTFFF; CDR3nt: TGTGCCAGCAGTCGCGGGACGACCTTCTTCTTT
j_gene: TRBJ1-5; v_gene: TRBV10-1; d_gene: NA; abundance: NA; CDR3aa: CASSERAGGVGQPQHF; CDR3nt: TGCGCCAGCAGTGAGAGGGCCGGGGGCGTGGGTCAGCCCCAGCATTTT
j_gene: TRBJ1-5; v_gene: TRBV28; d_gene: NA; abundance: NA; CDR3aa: CASSPQNQPQHF; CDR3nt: TGTGCCAGCAGTCCTCAAAATCAGCCCCAGCATTTT
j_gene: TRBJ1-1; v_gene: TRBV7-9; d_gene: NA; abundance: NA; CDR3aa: CAGSPGDLNTEAFF; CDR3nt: TGTGCCGGAAGCCCAGGGGACTTGAACACTGAAGCTTTCTTT
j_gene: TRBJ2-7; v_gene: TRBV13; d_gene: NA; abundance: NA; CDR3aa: CASSLEGYEQYF; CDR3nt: TGTGCCAGCAGCTTAGAGGGTTACGAGCAGTACTTC
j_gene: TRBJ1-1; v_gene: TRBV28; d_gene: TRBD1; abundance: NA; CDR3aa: CASSLFGTGGTTEAFF; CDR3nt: TGTGCCAGCAGTTTATTCGGGACAGGGGGCACTACTGAAGCTTTCTTT
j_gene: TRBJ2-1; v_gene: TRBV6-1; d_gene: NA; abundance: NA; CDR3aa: CASSGMSGALNEQFF; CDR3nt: TGTGCCAGCAGTGGTATGTCCGGGGCCCTAAATGAGCAGTTCTTC